A single sample is the source of the 4 T cell receptor beta chains below, sequenced in a study of blood T cell repertoires in COVID-19. TCRdb keeps only in-frame clones here, not all; method: immunoSEQ multiplex PCR. The table records about 270,000 clones, approximately 80% of them present only once. The sample was peripheral blood. These receptors were obtained from a woman in her fifties or sixties with active or convalescent COVID-19.

The chain recombines TRBV19 with TRBJ1-5; a weak D match, TRBD1 (5 bases). This CDR3 has 14 amino acids. Between the trimmed V and J ends, which lost 6 bases and 1 base, there was a span of 10 bases. Germline lookup yields CDR1 LNHDA and CDR2 SQIVND (reference sequence). The CDR3 sequence: CASSFGASNQPQHF. The CDR3 nucleotides are TGTGCCAGTAGCTTTGGGGCCAGCAATCAGCCCCAGCATTTT.

The chain links TRBV19 to TRBJ2-7, with 9 bases lining up with TRBD1. Germline V lookup: CDR1 LNHDA, CDR2 SQIVND (reference sequence). The CDR3 has 19 residues. J was trimmed by 1 base and V by 2 bases; bases with no gene match: 15. The CDR3 is CASSINLRRDRVVSYEQYF. CDR3 bases: TGTGCCAGTAGTATAAATCTTCGCCGGGACAGGGTAGTATCCTACGAGCAGTACTTC.

The chain links TRBV5-6 to TRBJ2-7; TRBD1 agrees at 9 bases. Germline loops: CDR1 SGHDT, CDR2 YYEEEE. Trimming removed 0 bases from V and 3 bases from J; junction bases left unmatched: 4. The CDR3 covers 15 residues. In nucleotides, the CDR3 is TGTGCCAGCAGCTTGGTGGGGACAGGGTTCTACGAGCAGTACTTC. Translated, it gives CASSLVGTGFYEQYF.

The chain combines TRBV19 with TRBJ1-2; D not certain. Germline CDR1 reads LNHDA; CDR2 reads SQIVND (reference sequence). The germline V and J ends were trimmed by 5 bases and 0 bases, with 13 bases remaining between them. The CDR3 is 15 amino acids. CDR3 protein: CASSPWSQTNYGYTF. CDR3 bases: TGTGCCAGTAGTCCCTGGTCCCAGACTAACTATGGCTACACCTTC.